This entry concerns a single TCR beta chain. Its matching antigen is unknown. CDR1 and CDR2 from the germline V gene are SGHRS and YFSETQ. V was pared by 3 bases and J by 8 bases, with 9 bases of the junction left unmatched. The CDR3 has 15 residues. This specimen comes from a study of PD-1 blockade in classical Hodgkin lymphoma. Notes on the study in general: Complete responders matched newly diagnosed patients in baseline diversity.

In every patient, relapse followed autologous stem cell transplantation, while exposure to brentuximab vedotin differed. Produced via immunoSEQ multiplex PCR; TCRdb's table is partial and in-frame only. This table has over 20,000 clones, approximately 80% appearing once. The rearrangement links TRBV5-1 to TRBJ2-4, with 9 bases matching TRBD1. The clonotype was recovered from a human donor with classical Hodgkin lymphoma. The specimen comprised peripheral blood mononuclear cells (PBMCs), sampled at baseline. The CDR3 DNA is TGCGCCAGCAGCTCCTTAGCCCGACAGGGGGACATTCAGTACTTC. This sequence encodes CASSSLARQGDIQYF.